The entry that follows covers one TCR beta chain sequence. These data are taken from a study of blood T cell repertoires in COVID-19. Participant-reported clinical history was the basis for cohort assignment. TCRdb's table, derived via immunoSEQ multiplex PCR, lists solely in-frame clones and lacks some. The repertoire holds under 500,000 clones, with nearly 90% as singletons. Material: PBMCs or T cells enriched from blood (not recorded which). This TCR derives from a woman between 18 and 30 years old with acute COVID-19.

CDR3 region: CASSILLRTGKNEQYF. In DNA, the CDR3 is TGTGCCAGTAGTATCCTGCTTAGGACAGGGAAGAACGAGCAGTACTTC. The J gene is TRBJ2-7, the V gene TRBV19; TRBD1 agrees at 8 bases. Germline CDR1 reads LNHDA; CDR2 reads SQIVND (reference sequence). CDR3 size: 16 residues. V shed 3 bases, J shed 5 bases, and the junction held 12 bases outside the gene matches.